One sample yielded the 22 T cell receptor beta chains listed below, sequenced in a study of technical replicates of blood from several donors. The method was immunoSEQ multiplex PCR; TCRdb's version includes in-frame clones alone and lacks a portion of them. The top ten hold approximately 0.2% of the sample, which has 60,000 to 90,000 clones, about 96% seen once. Sample: T cells isolated from PBMCs. Receptor source: a human donor in good health.

The chain links TRBV10-3 to TRBJ2-5, with TRBD1 matching over 8 bases. Germline V gene sequence: CDR1 ENHRY, CDR2 SYGVKD. The trim removed 7 bases at V and 5 bases at J, leaving 9 bases unmatched. This CDR3 region has 14 residues. Here the CDR3 DNA reads TGTGCCATCAACTCAGGGGGCATGCGGGAGACCCAGTACTTC. Translation: CAINSGGMRETQYF.

V and J are TRBV10-2 and TRBJ1-1; D unresolved. This CDR3 region has 14 residues. Germline CDR1 is WSHSY and CDR2 is SAAADI. Trimming shortened V by 3 bases and J by 2 bases, and 10 bases separated the two germline ends. The CDR3 here is CASSEPGSNTEAFF. The CDR3 DNA is TGCGCCAGCAGTGAACCTGGGAGTAACACTGAAGCTTTCTTT.

J is TRBJ2-3 and V is TRBV11-2; D may be TRBD1 (5 bases). CDR3 length: 15 residues. Germline lookup yields CDR1 SGHAT and CDR2 FQNNGV. The V end was cut by 0 bases, the J end by 2 bases, with 9 bases between. The CDR3 DNA reads as TGTGCCAGCAGCTTAGATAGCAGGGTCACAGATACGCAGTATTTT. This gives the protein CASSLDSRVTDTQYF. Full variable domain (remainder filled in from reference TRBV11-2 and TRBJ2-3): EAGVAQSPRYKIIEKRQSVAFWCNPISGHATLYWYQQILGQGPKLLIQFQNNGVVDDSQLPKDRFSAERLKGVDSTLKIQPAKLEDSAVYLCASSLDSRVTDTQYFGPGTRLTVL.

The chain employs TRBV2 and TRBJ2-7, with TRBD2 matching over 9 bases. V trimming: 3 bases; J trimming: 3 bases; junction bases outside the gene matches: 6. The CDR3 spans 15 residues. From germline, CDR1 is SNHLY and CDR2 FYNNEI. The CDR3 protein is CASSDIAGVHYEQYF. The CDR3, as DNA: TGTGCCAGCAGTGACATAGCGGGAGTCCACTACGAGCAGTACTTC. The full variable domain, with the rest looked up from reference TRBV2 and TRBJ2-7, is EPEVTQTPSHQVTQMGQEVILRCVPISNHLYFYWYRQILGQKVEFLVSFYNNEISEKSEIFDDQFSVERPDGSNFTLKIRSTKLEDSAMYFCASSDIAGVHYEQYFGPGTRLTVT.

This clone showed up just a few times. This chain joins TRBV5-1 and TRBJ1-4, with D perhaps TRBD1 (5 bases). From germline, CDR1 is SGHRS and CDR2 YFSETQ. V was clipped by 6 bases and J by 7 bases, with 13 bases between them. The length of the CDR3 is 13 residues. CDR3 nucleotides: TGCGCCAGCAACTCAGGGAGGGGTGAAAAACTGTTTTTT. Its protein is CASNSGRGEKLFF.

The DNA of the CDR3 is TGTGCCAGCAGTTCGGCCGGGACAGGAGCCTACGAGCAGTACTTC. As protein: CASSSAGTGAYEQYF. J is TRBJ2-7 and V is TRBV28; 8 bases agree with TRBD1. This CDR3 is 15 amino acids long. V was clipped by 4 bases and J by 2 bases; unmatched bases: 7. CDR1 is MDHEN and CDR2 is SYDVKM in the germline V gene.

This chain uses TRBV27 with TRBJ1-2; 7 nucleotides line up with TRBD1. The CDR3 is 12 amino acids. CDR1 is MNHEY and CDR2 is SMNVEV in the germline V gene (reference sequence). With V trimmed by 5 bases and J by 6 bases, 3 bases remained unmatched. The CDR3 is CASSDRVNGYTF. The CDR3 bases are TGTGCCAGCAGTGACAGGGTTAATGGCTACACCTTC.

The J gene is TRBJ1-4, the V gene TRBV5-8; 10 bases are shared with TRBD1. Germline V lookup: CDR1 SGHTS, CDR2 YDEGEE. V lost 2 bases, J lost 8 bases, and 6 bases stayed unmatched. CDR3 length: 15 amino acids. The CDR3 spells CASSLGTGAAEKLFF. CDR3 in DNA: TGTGCCAGCAGCTTAGGGACAGGGGCGGCGGAAAAACTGTTTTTT.

The rearrangement uses TRBV6-4 and TRBJ1-1, with D tentatively TRBD1 (6 bases). In germline, CDR1 is MRHNA, CDR2 SNTAGT. Trimming stripped 6 bases from V and 0 bases from J, with 11 bases between. The CDR3 totals 14 residues. The CDR3 DNA follows: TGTGCCAGCAGCGCGGACAGACTGAACACTGAAGCTTTCTTT. It codes for CASSADRLNTEAFF.

The chain carries TRBV7-2 and TRBJ2-5; TRBD1 might be the D (5 bases). CDR1 is SGHTA, CDR2 FQGNSA, per germline. This CDR3 has 15 residues. Trimming left V 2 bases short and J 8 bases short, with 18 bases between. The CDR3 is CASSLRDPGRTTQYF. Written as DNA, the CDR3 is TGTGCCAGCAGCTTAAGAGACCCAGGACGGACAACCCAGTACTTC.

The chain couples TRBV7-3 to TRBJ1-1; 8 nucleotides line up with TRBD1. The V and J ends lost 6 bases and 1 base, in that order; junction bases with no gene match: 4. The CDR3 is 14 amino acids. Germline-derived CDR1 and CDR2 are SGHTA and FQGTGA. The CDR3 loop is CASSLDRENTEAFF. The CDR3 DNA follows: TGTGCCAGCAGTTTGGACAGGGAGAACACTGAAGCTTTCTTT.

The chain recombines TRBV6-5 with TRBJ2-7; possibly TRBD1 for D (6 bases). Trimming shortened V by 5 bases and J by 0 bases, and 11 bases separated the two germline ends. Germline V lookup: CDR1 MNHEY, CDR2 SVGAGI. This CDR3 is built from 14 residues. The CDR3 reads CASSQGFGSYEQYF. DNA of the CDR3: TGTGCCAGCAGTCAGGGGTTCGGCTCCTACGAGCAGTACTTC.

The chain is built from TRBV21-1 and TRBJ2-7; the D call TRBD2 from the table was never checked on the DNA. TRBV21-1 is noted as a pseudogene. This CDR3 region has 17 residues. The CDR3 sequence is CASSVPPSGADSYEQYF. The CDR3 nucleotides are TGTGCCAGCAGCGTACCACCCAGCGGGGCGGATTCCTACGAGCAGTACTTC.

J is TRBJ1-1 and V is TRBV6-1, with TRBD1 matching 10 bases. J lost 5 bases, V lost 7 bases, and 4 bases had no gene match. CDR1 and CDR2 (germline): MNHNS, SASEGT. The CDR3 consists of 13 residues. CDR3 DNA: TGTGCCAGCACCGACAGGGGGCTTACTGAAGCTTTCTTT. The encoded protein is CASTDRGLTEAFF.

This chain connects TRBV11-2 to TRBJ2-2; 7 bases match TRBD2. From germline, CDR1 is SGHAT and CDR2 FQNNGV. The V and J ends lost 5 bases and 7 bases, in that order; junction bases with no gene match: 16. This CDR3 spans 17 amino acids. CDR3 amino acids: CASSRIWASGANGELFF. DNA for the CDR3: TGTGCCAGCAGCCGTATTTGGGCAAGCGGGGCAAACGGGGAGCTGTTTTTT.

This chain joins TRBV4-2 and TRBJ2-7; 9 positions agree with TRBD2. This CDR3 is built from 20 residues. Germline-derived CDR1 and CDR2 are LGHNA and YNFKEQ. V was pared by 4 bases and J by 0 bases, with 19 bases of the junction left unmatched. CDR3 DNA sequence: TGTGCCAGCAGCCCGCAAGGGCCAGGAGGCGGGGGGGTAAGCTCCTACGAGCAGTACTTC. Protein product: CASSPQGPGGGGVSSYEQYF.

The chain employs TRBV11-2 and TRBJ1-5; weak D call: TRBD1 (6 bases). Germline V gene sequence: CDR1 SGHAT, CDR2 FQNNGV. The CDR3 extends over 15 amino acids. V was clipped by 6 bases and J by 0 bases, with 12 bases between them. CDR3 in DNA: TGTGCCAGCAGTACAGGGTCTTCTAGCAATCAGCCCCAGCATTTT. This translates into CASSTGSSSNQPQHF.

The rearrangement joins TRBV29-1 to TRBJ2-5, with TRBD2 matching 16 bases. Looked up from germline, CDR1 is SQVTM and CDR2 is ANQGSEA. The CDR3 extends over 16 amino acids. The ends lost 1 base at V and 5 bases at J; junction bases unmatched: 4. The DNA of the CDR3 is TGCAGCGTTGAAGCCGGGACTAGCGGGAGGGGGGAGACCCAGTACTTC. Its translation: CSVEAGTSGRGETQYF.

The chain carries TRBV19 and TRBJ2-7; D possibly corresponds to TRBD1 (7 bases). From germline, CDR1 is LNHDA and CDR2 SQIVND (reference sequence). V lost 3 bases and J lost 7, with 16 bases in between. The CDR3 spans 14 residues. CDR3 in amino acids: CASSIGRGVGEQYF. CDR3 nucleotide sequence: TGTGCCAGTAGTATTGGCAGGGGGGTAGGGGAGCAGTACTTC.

The chain links TRBV5-6 to TRBJ1-2; TRBD1 matches at 8 bases. The CDR3 is made up of 16 amino acids. Trimming cost V 2 bases and J 4 bases; bases outside gene matches: 10. CDR1 is SGHDT and CDR2 is YYEEEE in the germline V gene. The CDR3 DNA sequence: TGTGCCAGCAGCTTTGCGACAGGGGAGAGGGGCTATGGCTACACCTTC. Amino acid sequence: CASSFATGERGYGYTF.

The CDR3: CASSEESGEGPETQYF. As DNA, the CDR3 is TGTGCCAGCAGTGAAGAAAGTGGGGAGGGGCCGGAGACCCAGTACTTC. This rearrangement joins TRBV6-1 to TRBJ2-5; 7 bases match TRBD2. CDR1 is MNHNS, CDR2 SASEGT, per germline. V trimming: 1 base; J trimming: 5 bases; junction bases outside the gene matches: 10. The CDR3 has 16 amino acids.

This chain uses TRBV19 with TRBJ2-1; TRBD1 matches 9 bases. The CDR3 loop spans 16 amino acids. The V segment lost 8 bases and the J segment 8 bases; nucleotides outside the gene matches: 16. Germline V gene data show CDR1 as LNHDA and CDR2 as SQIVND (reference sequence). CDR3 in amino acids: CASQTRGQGMIDEQFF. The CDR3 DNA reads TGTGCCAGTCAGACCCGAGGACAGGGGATGATAGATGAGCAGTTCTTC. Complete variable domain (other parts from reference TRBV19 and TRBJ2-1): DGGITQSPKYLFRKEGQNVTLSCEQNLNHDAMYWYRQDPGQGLRLIYYSQIVNDFQKGDIAEGYSVSREKKESFPLTVTSAQKNPTAFYLCASQTRGQGMIDEQFFGPGTRLTVL.